This is a list of T cell receptor beta chains from one sample in a study of early T cells in non-severe SARS-CoV-2 infection. TCRdb independently ran MiXCR on the 5' RACE reads; one entry per CDR3 protein. The data show approximately 58,000 distinct CDR3 sequences, about 6.2% seen once. Sequencing was carried out using whole blood. The receptors shown here come from an adult who was a healthcare worker with PCR-confirmed SARS-CoV-2 infection or an uninfected control (not recorded which). CDR3s include the opening cysteine and the closing phenylalanine or tryptophan. D genes are given only for firm matches. Clone size is stated in some rows and not others, as once, few, many or a class when expanded.

D	J	size	V	DNA	CDR3
TRBD1	TRBJ1-3	NA	TRBV4-3	TGCGCCAGCAGCCTGGGCCGATCCGGGACAGGGAGAAACACCATATATTTT	CASSLGRSGTGRNTIYF
TRBD1	TRBJ1-6	many	TRBV12-3/TRBV12-4	TGTGCCAGCAGTTTTCGACAGGGAAGTTCACCCCTCCACTTT	CASSFRQGSSPLHF
NA	TRBJ2-6	few	TRBV2	TGTGCCAGCAGTGAATTCGGACAGACAAGCTCTGGGGCCAACGTCCTGACTTTC	CASSEFGQTSSGANVLTF
NA	TRBJ1-6	NA	TRBV20-1	TGCAGTGCTAGAGATGATCGGAGGGATAATTCACCCCTCCACTTT	CSARDDRRDNSPLHF
TRBD2	TRBJ2-1	few	TRBV3-1	TGTGCCAGCAGCCAGACTAGCGGGGGACCCTACAATGAGCAGTTCTTC	CASSQTSGGPYNEQFF
NA	TRBJ1-5	many	TRBV19	TGTGCCAGCACCCTCTCGCAGGTCAATCAGCCCCAGCATTTT	CASTLSQVNQPQHF
NA	TRBJ2-2	NA	TRBV9	TGTGCCAGCAGCGCCGGGCCCCCCATAAGGGGCACCGGGGAGCTGTTTTTT	CASSAGPPIRGTGELFF
NA	TRBJ1-4	few	TRBV6-1	TGTGCCAGCAATCACCGCCTAGGGCGGGCCGCAACTAATGAAAAACTGTTTTTT	CASNHRLGRAATNEKLFF
NA	TRBJ1-2	NA	TRBV7-2	TGTGCCAGCAGCTTAGAACGGAAACCTAACTATGGCTACACCTTC	CASSLERKPNYGYTF
TRBD2	TRBJ2-1	NA	TRBV10-3	TGTGCCATCAGTGAGTTCGCTAGCGGGGGGGACAATGAGCAGTTCTTC	CAISEFASGGDNEQFF
NA	TRBJ2-7	NA	TRBV5-1	TGCGCCAGCAGCTCTGGGGGGCTGTCCTACGAGCAGTACTTC	CASSSGGLSYEQYF
TRBD1	TRBJ2-7	few	TRBV11-3	TGTGCCAGCAGCCCCTATGGACAGGGGGCGCGGGAGCAGTACTTC	CASSPYGQGAREQYF
TRBD2	TRBJ2-3	many	TRBV7-9	TGTGCCAGCAGCGTAGCGGGGAACACAGATACGCAGTATTTT	CASSVAGNTDTQYF
TRBD1	TRBJ2-1	many	TRBV15	TGTGCCACCAGCAGACCTGGACAGGGGGCGTTCAATGAGCAGTTCTTC	CATSRPGQGAFNEQFF
NA	TRBJ2-2	NA	TRBV6-5	TGTGCCAGCAGTTCCCTCTCCGGGGAGCTGTTTTTT	CASSSLSGELFF
TRBD1	TRBJ2-3	many	TRBV9	TGTGCCAGCAGCGTTGGGACAGGCTCACGGTCGGCAGATACGCAGTATTTT	CASSVGTGSRSADTQYF
TRBD2	TRBJ2-3	few	TRBV5-1	TGCGCCAGCAGGACTTTGAGTTCGGGGGGGCCAAGGACAGATACGCAGTATTTT	CASRTLSSGGPRTDTQYF
NA	TRBJ2-4	few	TRBV6-1	TGTGCCAGCAGTGAAAAGTGGAGGGGGGACATTCAGTACTTC	CASSEKWRGDIQYF
TRBD2	TRBJ2-1	NA	TRBV12-3/TRBV12-4	TGTGCCAGCAGCCAGACTAGCGGGGGGGTTAGCTCCTACAATGAGCAGTTCTTC	CASSQTSGGVSSYNEQFF
TRBD1	TRBJ1-6	NA	TRBV6-5	TGTGCCAGCAGCCCCAGGGGGGAACATTCACCCCTCCACTTT	CASSPRGEHSPLHF
NA	TRBJ2-4	few	TRBV4-3	TGCGCCAGCAGCCGAACTACTGGCGGAAGCAGCATTCAGTACTTC	CASSRTTGGSSIQYF
NA	TRBJ1-6	many	TRBV5-5	TGTGCCAGCAGCCAGGCGGACAGCGTAATTTCACCCCTCCACTTT	CASSQADSVISPLHF
TRBD1	TRBJ2-1	many	TRBV19	TGTGCCAGTAGTCCCCGGACAGGGAGCCTCACCTACAATGAGCAGTTCTTC	CASSPRTGSLTYNEQFF
NA	TRBJ2-2	few	TRBV6-6	TGTGCCAGCAGTTACCCGCCCGTCCTGGGCTCCGGGGAGCTGTTTTTT	CASSYPPVLGSGELFF
NA	TRBJ1-1	NA	TRBV20-1	TGCAGTACTGGAGGCGGGACCGTCACTGAAGCTTTCTTT	CSTGGGTVTEAFF
NA	TRBJ2-1	many	TRBV7-9	TGTGCCAGCAGCTTTAGGAGGCAGGGGTCCTACAATGAGCAGTTCTTC	CASSFRRQGSYNEQFF